Given below is one T cell receptor beta chain in context. There are 13 residues in the CDR3. CDR1 is SNHLY, CDR2 FYNNEI, per germline. Trimming took off 4 bases at V and 2 bases at J, with 8 bases between the two ends. This sample is drawn from a study of blood T cell repertoires in COVID-19. Study details: Sources were T cells, B-cell-depleted T cells, or PBMCs; the material itself was cDNA or gDNA.

Measured with immunoSEQ multiplex PCR; TCRdb has only the in-frame clones, and not every one. The profile shows 40,000 to 50,000 clones, roughly nine tenths of them singletons. This chain joins TRBV2 and TRBJ2-5; no reliable D call. The receptor's source is a human donor in a cohort sampled during active COVID-19. Sequencing was carried out using peripheral blood. Written as DNA, the CDR3 is TGTGCCAGCAGTGTCACACCTCAAGAGACCCAGTACTTC. This translates into CASSVTPQETQYF. The complete variable domain, with remaining parts taken from reference TRBV2 and TRBJ2-5, reads EPEVTQTPSHQVTQMGQEVILRCVPISNHLYFYWYRQILGQKVEFLVSFYNNEISEKSEIFDDQFSVERPDGSNFTLKIRSTKLEDSAMYFCASSVTPQETQYFGPGTRLLVL.